This T cell receptor (beta chain) was obtained from a study of Graves' ophthalmopathy and Graves' hyperthyroidism. There are many counts of this clonotype. Scientists amplified the TCR beta CDR3 regions from RNA transcripts. An opening RT-PCR round employed HTBI primers and preceded a second-round multiplex PCR. TCRdb fed the multiplex PCR reads into MiXCR, producing one record per CDR3 protein. The data hold about 480,000 distinct CDR3 sequences, with over 13% observed a single time. Ophthalmopathy was moderately-to-severely active, CAS at least 3, NOSPECS at least 4, lasting under 3 months. Germline V lookup: CDR1 WNHNN, CDR2 SYGVQD (reference sequence). V dropped 4 bases and J dropped 5 bases, with 17 bases sitting between them. The CDR3 has 15 amino acids.

The receptor was isolated from a woman in her twenties or thirties with Graves' ophthalmopathy. The V gene is TRBV10-1, the J gene TRBJ2-5; D unclear. The sample taken for sequencing was blood. The DNA of the CDR3 is TGCGCCAGCAGTGGATGGGCGGCAATCCGGGAGACCCAGTACTTC. Translated: CASSGWAAIRETQYF.